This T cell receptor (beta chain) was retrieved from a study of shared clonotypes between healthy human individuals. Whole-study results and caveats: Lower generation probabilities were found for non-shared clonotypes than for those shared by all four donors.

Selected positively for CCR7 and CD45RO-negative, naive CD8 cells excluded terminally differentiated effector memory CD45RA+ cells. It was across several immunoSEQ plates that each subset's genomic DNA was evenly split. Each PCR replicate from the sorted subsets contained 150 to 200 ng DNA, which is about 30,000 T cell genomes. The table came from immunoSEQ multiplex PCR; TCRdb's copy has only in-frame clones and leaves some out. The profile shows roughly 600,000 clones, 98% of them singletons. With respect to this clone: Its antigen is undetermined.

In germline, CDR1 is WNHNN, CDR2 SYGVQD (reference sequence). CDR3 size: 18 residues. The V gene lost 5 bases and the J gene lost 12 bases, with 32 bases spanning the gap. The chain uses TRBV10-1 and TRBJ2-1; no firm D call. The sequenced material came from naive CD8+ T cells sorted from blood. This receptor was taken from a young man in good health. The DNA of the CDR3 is TGCGCCAGCAGTCAAAGCCCACCCGAGCGCCCCAAGCTGGACGCGCAGTTCTTC. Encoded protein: CASSQSPPERPKLDAQFF.